A single sample is the source of the 19 T cell receptor beta chains below, sequenced in a study of T cell clonality in common variable immunodeficiency. Sequencing was performed with immunoSEQ multiplex PCR; in TCRdb, only in-frame clones are kept and a portion is missing. The sample shows 30,000 to 45,000 clones, none of them appearing just once. The sequenced sample was peripheral blood mononuclear cells. The receptors originated from a person between 18 and 70 years old in good health.

This clone was found many times. The CDR3 is CSALSRTSGRTNIQYF. CDR3 DNA, as far as it was read: TGCAGTGCCCTGAGCAGGACTAGCGGGAGAACCAACATT. The chain links TRBV20-1 to TRBJ2-4, with 13 bases lining up with TRBD2. The read is 3 residues too short to cover the CDR3 end, so that end is filled in from the germline J gene. There are 16 residues in the CDR3. The germline CDR1 and CDR2 sequences are DFQATT and SNEGSKA (reference sequence). V lost 6 bases and J lost 7; bases outside the gene matches: 12.

This clone was counted ten times or more. The CDR3 sequence: CASNTWDSTYEQYF. The DNA read from the CDR3 is TGTGCCAGCAATACTTGGGACAGTACCTACGAG. J is TRBJ2-7 and V is TRBV28, with TRBD1 identical over 7 bases. The CDR3 end is not reached by the read, which stops 3 residues before it; the germline J gene fills it in. The CDR3 contains 14 residues. The ends lost 7 bases at V and 2 bases at J; junction bases unmatched: 8. The V gene's germline CDR1 is MDHEN and CDR2 SYDVKM.

The sample holds many counts of this clone. The read ends 3 residues before the CDR3 terminus; that terminus is restored from the germline J gene. The genes are TRBV2 and TRBJ2-1; 9 bases agree with TRBD1. V was pared by 7 bases and J by 7 bases, with 11 bases of the junction left unmatched. Germline V CDR1 and CDR2: SNHLY, FYNNEI. There are 15 residues in the CDR3. CDR3 loop: CASKSQGANGNEQFF. The sequenced part of the CDR3 DNA is TGTGCCAGCAAGTCACAGGGGGCTAATGGGAATGAG. The complete variable domain, with remaining parts taken from reference TRBV2 and TRBJ2-1, reads EPEVTQTPSHQVTQMGQEVILRCVPISNHLYFYWYRQILGQKVEFLVSFYNNEISEKSEIFDDQFSVERPDGSNFTLKIRSTKLEDSAMYFCASKSQGANGNEQFFGPGTRLTVL.

Ten or more counts support this clone. The read ends 3 residues early relative to the CDR3; the germline J gene fills the gap. The gene calls are TRBV18 and TRBJ1-2; a possible D gene is TRBD1 (5 bases). The CDR3 consists of 13 residues. CDR1 and CDR2 from the germline V gene are KGHSH and LQKENI. Trimming pared 6 bases from V and 1 base from J, leaving 9 bases between. The sequenced CDR3 bases are TGTGCCAGCTCCCAGGGTAATAACTATGGC. It specifies CASSQGNNYG. Given in full, the CDR3 is CASSQGNNYGYTF.

Many counts were recorded for this clone. The read gets to within 3 residues of the CDR3 end, and the germline J gene fills in the rest. The chain combines TRBV5-1 with TRBJ2-6, with a tentative D call TRBD1 (6 bases). V was cut by 7 bases and J by 4 bases, with 12 bases left in between. CDR3 length equals 14 residues. From germline, CDR1 is SGHRS and CDR2 YFSETQ. The sequenced CDR3 bases are TGCGCCAGCCAACAGGGCCCCGGGGCCAACGTC. Translated: CASQQGPGANV. The full CDR3 protein reads CASQQGPGANVLTF.

This clone was seen at least ten times. The read gets to within 3 residues of the CDR3 end, and the germline J gene fills in the rest. The rearrangement uses TRBV5-1 and TRBJ2-7; a possible D gene is TRBD1 (5 bases). V was clipped by 0 bases and J by 6 bases, with 16 bases between them. This CDR3 comprises 15 residues. The V gene's germline CDR1 is SGHRS and CDR2 YFSETQ. CDR3 bases read: TGCGCCAGCAGCTTGGGTCCCGTCGTCAGGGCCGAG. It translates to CASSLGPVVRAE. The full CDR3 protein is CASSLGPVVRAEQYF.

This clone was seen at least ten times. The sequence runs out 3 residues before the end of the CDR3; the remainder is reconstructed from the germline J gene. This chain links TRBV20-1 with TRBJ2-7; 8 bases line up with TRBD2. The CDR3 contains 15 residues. The V gene's germline CDR1 is DFQATT and CDR2 SNEGSKA (reference sequence). The J segment lost 2 bases and the V segment lost 3 bases, leaving 9 bases of the junction unmatched. The CDR3 DNA, read in part, is TGCAGTGCTAGGCCCGGGGGGGACGGGGCCTACGAG. Translated, it gives CSARPGGDGAYE. The CDR3 reads in full as CSARPGGDGAYEQYF.

The table lists this clone with many counts. Read data end 3 residues before the CDR3 end; the end is taken from the germline J gene. This chain uses TRBV28 with TRBJ1-2, with D possibly matching TRBD1 (6 bases). CDR3 size: 15 residues. Germline values: CDR1 MDHEN, CDR2 SYDVKM. Trimming cost V 4 bases and J 6 bases, with 18 bases left between them. CDR3 bases read: TGTGCCAGCAGTTATGGGGGCCTAACTTCAAATGGC. Its protein is CASSYGGLTSNG. The whole CDR3 protein is CASSYGGLTSNGYTF.

This clone has at least ten counts. The read comes to an end 3 residues before the CDR3 does, leaving the germline J gene to fill in the end. V and J are TRBV10-3 and TRBJ2-7, with 9 positions matching TRBD1. Germline assignment: CDR1 ENHRY and CDR2 SYGVKD. The J segment lost 1 base and the V segment lost 7 bases, leaving 2 bases of the junction unmatched. The CDR3 loop spans 13 amino acids. The covered CDR3 bases are TGTGCCATCAATGGACAGGGGTCCTACGAG. This sequence encodes CAINGQGSYE. The entire CDR3 reads CAINGQGSYEQYF.

This clone was observed a few times. With the read ending 3 residues before the CDR3 end, the germline J gene is used to fill in that end. This rearrangement joins TRBV7-2 to TRBJ1-2; D uncertain. The CDR3 has 14 amino acids. CDR1 is SGHTA, CDR2 FQGNSA, per germline. CDR3 sequence reads: CASSLEWREALYTF. The DNA read from the CDR3 is TGTGCCAGCAGCTTAGAATGGCGGGAGGCCCTC.

This clone showed up many times. The read gets to within 3 residues of the CDR3 end, and the germline J gene fills in the rest. The chain employs TRBV20-1 and TRBJ2-7, with 10 bases fitting TRBD2. The CDR3 loop spans 13 amino acids. CDR1 is DFQATT and CDR2 is SNEGSKA in the germline V gene (reference sequence). V lost 3 bases to trimming and J lost 3 bases; unmatched junction nucleotides: 2. The sequenced CDR3 bases are TGCAGTGCTAGTACTAGCGGGATCTACGAG. It specifies CSASTSGIYE. The whole CDR3 reads CSASTSGIYEQYF.

This clone appeared many times. The read terminates 3 residues ahead of where the CDR3 ends, so the germline J gene completes it. This chain joins TRBV18 and TRBJ1-2; weak D call: TRBD1 (5 bases). V lost 5 bases and J 4 bases, leaving 14 bases between the germline ends. CDR3 length: 14 residues. Germline-derived CDR1 and CDR2 are KGHSH and LQKENI. CDR3 DNA (partial): TGTGCCAGCTCAGCCGACAGAACGGGCTATGGC. Translating it yields CASSADRTGYG. The entire CDR3 sequence reads CASSADRTGYGYTF.

As to this clone: The read finishes 3 residues shy of the CDR3 end, and the germline J gene is used to complete it. J is TRBJ1-2 and V is TRBV19; weak D call: TRBD1 (5 bases). The CDR3 runs to 18 residues. Germline V gene data show CDR1 as LNHDA and CDR2 as SQIVND (reference sequence). This CDR3 is CASSQPGTSGRARETYTF. The CDR3 DNA, read in part, is TGTGCCAGTAGCCAACCAGGGACTAGCGGGAGGGCCAGGGAGACC.

This clone was observed at least ten times. The read halts 3 residues ahead of the CDR3 end, with the missing end drawn from the germline J gene. This chain joins TRBV28 and TRBJ2-7, with TRBD2 matching 13 bases. J gave up 3 bases and V 5 bases, and 4 bases lay outside the gene matches. The CDR3 spans 15 residues. Germline V gives CDR1 MDHEN, CDR2 SYDVKM. Partial CDR3 DNA: TGTGCCAGCAGTACCAGACTAGCGGGAGGCTACGAG. It is translated as CASSTRLAGGYE. The CDR3, in full, reads CASSTRLAGGYEQYF.

A few counts support this clone. This CDR3 is CASSGSLEGYTF. The DNA read from the CDR3 is TGTGCCAGCAGTGGCAGTCTAGAAGGC. This chain connects TRBV2 to TRBJ1-2; D gene unclear. The read halts 3 residues ahead of the CDR3 end, with the missing end drawn from the germline J gene. The CDR3 has 12 residues. Germline CDR1 SNHLY, CDR2 FYNNEI.

This clone was picked up many times. The read is 3 residues too short to cover the CDR3 end, so that end is filled in from the germline J gene. V usage is TRBV5-1 and J usage is TRBJ2-5; D is unresolved. V lost 2 bases, J lost 1 base, and 9 bases lay in between. Per the germline V gene, CDR1 is SGHRS and CDR2 is YFSETQ. The CDR3 runs 14 residues. CDR3 protein: CASSFAAIQETQYF. The CDR3 bases that were read are TGCGCCAGCAGCTTCGCAGCGATCCAAGAGACC.

This clone appeared many times. The read stops 3 residues short of the end of the CDR3; the missing end is completed from the germline J gene. The V call is TRBV7-8, the J call TRBJ1-4; D may be TRBD1 (6 bases). The CDR3 runs 15 residues. V was clipped by 4 bases and J by 6 bases, with 15 bases between them. Germline V CDR1 and CDR2: SGHVS, FQNEAQ. This CDR3 reads CASSSAGGADEKLFF. The CDR3 DNA, read in part, is TGTGCCAGCAGCTCCGCGGGGGGGGCGGATGAAAAA.

This clone was observed at least ten times. The sequenced fragment ends 3 residues before the CDR3 boundary, so the rest is inferred from the germline J gene. The V call is TRBV14, the J call TRBJ1-1; TRBD1 might be the D (5 bases). The CDR3 length is 14 residues. Germline CDR1 and CDR2: SGHDN and FVKESK. Trimming took 1 base from V and 7 from J, leaving 13 bases between them. This CDR3 is CASSQGGGRIEAFF. CDR3 bases read: TGTGCCAGCAGCCAAGGTGGGGGGAGAATTGAA.

The table lists this clone with many counts. CDR3 region: CASSVGQQETQYF. The CDR3 DNA, read in part, is TGCGCCAGCAGCGTGGGACAGCAAGAGACC. The V gene is TRBV5-1, the J gene TRBJ2-5; 7 bases line up with TRBD1. The CDR3 end is not reached by the read, which stops 3 residues before it; the germline J gene fills it in. The CDR3 sequence is 13 residues long. Germline-derived CDR1 and CDR2 are SGHRS and YFSETQ. V was pared by 4 bases and J by 2 bases, with 2 bases of the junction left unmatched.